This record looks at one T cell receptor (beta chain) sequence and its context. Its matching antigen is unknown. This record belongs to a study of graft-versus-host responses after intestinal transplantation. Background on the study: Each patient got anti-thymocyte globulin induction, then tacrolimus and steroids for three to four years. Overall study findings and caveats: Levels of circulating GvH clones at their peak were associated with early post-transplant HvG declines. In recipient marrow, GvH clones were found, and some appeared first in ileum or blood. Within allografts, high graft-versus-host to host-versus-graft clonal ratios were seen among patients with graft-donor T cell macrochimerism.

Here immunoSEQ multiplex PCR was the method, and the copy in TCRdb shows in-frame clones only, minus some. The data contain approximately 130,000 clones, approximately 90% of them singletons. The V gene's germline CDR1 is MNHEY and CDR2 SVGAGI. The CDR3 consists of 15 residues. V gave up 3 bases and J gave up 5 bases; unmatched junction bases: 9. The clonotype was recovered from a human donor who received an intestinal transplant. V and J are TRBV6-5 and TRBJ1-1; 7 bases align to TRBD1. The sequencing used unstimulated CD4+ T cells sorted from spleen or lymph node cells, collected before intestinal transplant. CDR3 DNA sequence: TGTGCCAGCAGTTATTCTCAGGGGGTCGGGACTGAAGCTTTCTTT. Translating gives CASSYSQGVGTEAFF.